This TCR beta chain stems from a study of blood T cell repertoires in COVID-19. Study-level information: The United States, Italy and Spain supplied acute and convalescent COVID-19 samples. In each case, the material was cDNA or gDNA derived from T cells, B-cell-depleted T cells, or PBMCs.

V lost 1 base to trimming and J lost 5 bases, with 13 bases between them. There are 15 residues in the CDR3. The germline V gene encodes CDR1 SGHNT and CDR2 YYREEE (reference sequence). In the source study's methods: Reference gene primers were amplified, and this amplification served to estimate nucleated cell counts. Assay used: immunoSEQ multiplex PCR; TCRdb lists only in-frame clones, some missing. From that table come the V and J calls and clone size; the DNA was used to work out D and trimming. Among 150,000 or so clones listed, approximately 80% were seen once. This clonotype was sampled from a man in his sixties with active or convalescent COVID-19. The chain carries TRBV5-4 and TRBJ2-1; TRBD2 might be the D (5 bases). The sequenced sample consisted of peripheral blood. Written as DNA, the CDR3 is TGTGCCAGCAGCTTGCAGCGGCCCCTACACAATGAGCAGTTCTTC. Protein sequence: CASSLQRPLHNEQFF.